This TCR beta chain was recorded in a study of CD8 T cells in Susac syndrome. cDNA came from roughly 0.47 to 1 ug RNA primed by random hexamers. TCRdb re-analysed the immunoSEQ multiplex PCR reads in MiXCR, keeping a single row per CDR3 protein. The repertoire holds 150,000 to 200,000 distinct CDR3 sequences, less than 95% seen once, with 0.09% to 0.1% in the top ten. The CDR3 sequence is 14 residues long. Germline CDR1 is SGDLS and CDR2 is YYNGEE. With 0 bases removed from V and 0 bases from J, the gap between germline ends came to 4 bases. The material sequenced was CD4+ T cells from PBMCs. This receptor was identified in a human donor with multiple sclerosis. The chain carries TRBV9 and TRBJ1-5, with D uncertain. The CDR3 loop reads CASSVDGSNQPQHF. DNA for the CDR3: TGTGCCAGCAGCGTAGACGGTAGCAATCAGCCCCAGCATTTT.